The 7 T cell receptor beta chains given below trace back to one sample, sequenced in a study of blood T cell repertoires in COVID-19. Only in-frame clones appear in the TCRdb table, and some are missing; sequencing was by immunoSEQ multiplex PCR. The sample lists 280,000 or so clones, around 90% occurring once. The source material was peripheral blood. These receptors originate from a young man with active or convalescent COVID-19.

This rearrangement joins TRBV29-1 to TRBJ2-7; 11 bases match TRBD1. There are 14 residues in the CDR3. Germline assignment: CDR1 SQVTM and CDR2 ANQGSEA. Trimming took 3 bases from V and 3 from J; bases not matched to a gene: 4. The CDR3 DNA sequence: TGCAGCGTTGAGGGGACAGGGGGAAACTACGAGCAGTACTTC. Protein sequence: CSVEGTGGNYEQYF.

CDR3 sequence reads: CASSSGQGAQYF. The CDR3 DNA follows: TGTGCCAGCAGTTCCGGACAGGGGGCGCAGTATTTT. This sequence joins TRBV12-3 or TRBV12-4 and TRBJ2-3; 10 bases are a match to TRBD1. The CDR3 covers 12 residues. The trim removed 4 bases at V and 10 bases at J, leaving 2 bases unmatched.

The CDR3 reads CASSTRTGTSYGYTF. The CDR3 DNA reads as TGTGCCAGCAGCACCAGGACAGGGACATCGTATGGCTACACCTTC. V is TRBV11-2 and J is TRBJ1-2; 8 bases are a match to TRBD1. V lost 5 bases and J lost 5; bases outside the gene matches: 10. This CDR3 comprises 15 residues. In germline, CDR1 is SGHAT, CDR2 FQNNGV.

This clone was counted once. The chain uses TRBV29-1 and TRBJ2-5; 9 nucleotides agree with TRBD2. The CDR3 has 14 residues. Germline trimming cut 3 bases from V and 2 bases from J; bases unmatched to any gene: 4. Germline V lookup: CDR1 SQVTM, CDR2 ANQGSEA. The CDR3 DNA follows: TGCAGCGTTGATGCTAGCGGGGTACAAGAGACCCAGTACTTC. Translating it yields CSVDASGVQETQYF. Using reference TRBV29-1 and TRBJ2-5 for the parts outside the CDR3, the full variable domain is SAVISQKPSRDICQRGTSLTIQCQVDSQVTMMFWYRQQPGQSLTLIATANQGSEATYESGFVIDKFPISRPNLTFSTLTVSNMSPEDSSIYLCSVDASGVQETQYFGPGTRLLVL.

The rearrangement links TRBV6-9 to TRBJ2-7, with TRBD2 matching over 13 bases. The germline V gene has CDR1 MNHGY and CDR2 SVAAGI. The CDR3 runs 16 residues. V dropped 2 bases and J dropped 5; count of bases not matched to a gene: 6. The CDR3: CASSYPLAGGLHEQYF. The CDR3 nucleotides are TGTGCCAGCAGTTATCCACTAGCGGGGGGGCTACACGAGCAGTACTTC.

The chain has TRBV7-6 and TRBJ2-5, with 8 bases matching TRBD2. Germline CDR1 is SGHVS and CDR2 is FNYEAQ. The CDR3 covers 16 residues. J was trimmed by 2 bases and V by 5 bases; bases with no gene match: 10. The CDR3: CASSLRDGGGQETQYF. Here the CDR3 DNA reads TGTGCCAGCAGCCTAAGGGACGGGGGGGGACAAGAGACCCAGTACTTC.

The chain carries TRBV27 and TRBJ2-3, with D possibly matching TRBD1 (5 bases). The CDR3 is 14 amino acids. Per germline, CDR1 MNHEY and CDR2 SMNVEV (reference sequence). V was trimmed by 5 bases and J by 0 bases, leaving 9 bases between them. The CDR3 spells CASSLRTSTDTQYF. In nucleotides, the CDR3 is TGTGCCAGCAGTCTCCGGACAAGCACAGATACGCAGTATTTT.